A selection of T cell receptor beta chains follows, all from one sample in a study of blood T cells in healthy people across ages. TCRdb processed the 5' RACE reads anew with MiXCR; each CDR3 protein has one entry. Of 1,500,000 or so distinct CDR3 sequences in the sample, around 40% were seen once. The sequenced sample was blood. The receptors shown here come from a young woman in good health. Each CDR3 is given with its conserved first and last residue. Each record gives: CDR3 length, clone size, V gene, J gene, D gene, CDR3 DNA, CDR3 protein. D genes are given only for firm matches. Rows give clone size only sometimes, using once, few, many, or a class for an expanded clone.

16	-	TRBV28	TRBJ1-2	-	TGTGCCAGCAGTCCCCTTACAGGGAGGGGGTTCTATGGCTACACCTTC	CASSPLTGRGFYGYTF
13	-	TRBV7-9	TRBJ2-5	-	TGTGCCAGCACCGGAATGAACAGGGAGACCCAGTACTTC	CASTGMNRETQYF
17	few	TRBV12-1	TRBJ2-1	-	TGTGCCAGCAGTTCCGAGCTAGCGGGGGCCCTTCGACATGAGCAGTTCTTC	CASSSELAGALRHEQFF
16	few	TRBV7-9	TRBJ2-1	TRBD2	TGTGCCAGCAGCTTAGTTGCGCGGGAGGCACCTTATGAGCAGTTCTTC	CASSLVAREAPYEQFF
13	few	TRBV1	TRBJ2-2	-	TGCACCAGCAGCCATACCAACACCGGGGAGCTGTTTTTT	CTSSHTNTGELFF
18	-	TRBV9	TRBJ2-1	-	TGTGCCAGCAGCGTAGGAGGTTGGCTAGCGAGCTCCTACAATGAGCAGTTCTTC	CASSVGGWLASSYNEQFF
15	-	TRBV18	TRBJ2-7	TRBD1	TGTGCCAGCTCACAAGGGACAGGATTCATCTACGAGCAGTACTTC	CASSQGTGFIYEQYF
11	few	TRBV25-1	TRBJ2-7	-	TGTGCCAGCAGTGAAATTCACGAGCAGTACTTC	CASSEIHEQYF
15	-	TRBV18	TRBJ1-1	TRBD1	TGTGCCAGCTCACCATTCACAGGGGATGGCACTGAAGCTTTCTTT	CASSPFTGDGTEAFF
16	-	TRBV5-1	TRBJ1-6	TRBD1	TGCGCCAGCAGCTTGGGACAGGGGGCTAGTAATTCACCCCTCCACTTT	CASSLGQGASNSPLHF
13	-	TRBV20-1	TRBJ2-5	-	TGCAGTACTAGAGAATGGACGGAAGAGACCCAGTACTTC	CSTREWTEETQYF
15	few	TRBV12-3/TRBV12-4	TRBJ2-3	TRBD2	TGTGCCAGCAGTTTAGCGGGACTAGCGACAGATACGCAGTATTTT	CASSLAGLATDTQYF
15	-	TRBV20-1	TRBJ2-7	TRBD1	TGCAGTGCCCACCGTCTCGGGACAGGGGATTACGAGCAGTACTTC	CSAHRLGTGDYEQYF
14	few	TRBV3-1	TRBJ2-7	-	TGTGCCAGCAGCCGGGAGCACCGGACCTACGAGCAGTACTTC	CASSREHRTYEQYF
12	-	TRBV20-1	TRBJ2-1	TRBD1	TGCAGTGCTAGATTGGGACAGAATGAGCAGTTCTTC	CSARLGQNEQFF
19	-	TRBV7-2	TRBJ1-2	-	TGTGCCAGCAGCTTACTCCTACCGGGACTCCGGGGAGAGAACTATGGCTACACCTTC	CASSLLLPGLRGENYGYTF
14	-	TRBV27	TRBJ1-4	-	TGTGCCAGCAGTTTATCCCCAACTAATGAAAAACTGTTTTTT	CASSLSPTNEKLFF
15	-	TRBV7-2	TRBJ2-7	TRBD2	TGTGCCAGCAGCGAGCGGGGCTCGGGTATGTACGAGCAGTACTTC	CASSERGSGMYEQYF
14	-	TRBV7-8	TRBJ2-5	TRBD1	TGTGCCAGCAGCCGAAGGGGACAGCAAGAGACCCAGTACTTC	CASSRRGQQETQYF
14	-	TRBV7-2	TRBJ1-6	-	TGTGCCAGCAGCGTACAAGCCGAGAATTCACCCCTCCACTTT	CASSVQAENSPLHF
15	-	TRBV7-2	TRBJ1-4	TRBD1	TGTGCCAGCAGCGGACAGGGGGCGCTCAATGAAAAACTGTTTTTT	CASSGQGALNEKLFF
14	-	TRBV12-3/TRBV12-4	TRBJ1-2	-	TGTGCCAGCAGTTTTAGGGGGGGGTCAGAGGGCTACACCTTC	CASSFRGGSEGYTF
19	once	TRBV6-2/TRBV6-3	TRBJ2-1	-	TGTGCCACCAAAGGGCGGCTAGTGGGGGGCCTTAGCTCCTACAATGAGCAGTTCTTC	CATKGRLVGGLSSYNEQFF
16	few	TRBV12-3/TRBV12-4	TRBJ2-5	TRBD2	TGTGCCAGCAGCACCGGGACTAGCGGAGTACAAGAGACCCAGTACTTC	CASSTGTSGVQETQYF
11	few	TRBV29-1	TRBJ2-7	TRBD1	TGCAGCTGGGACAGCAACAATGAGCAGTACTTC	CSWDSNNEQYF
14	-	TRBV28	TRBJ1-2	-	TGTGCCAGCAGTTTAGAGGGAGGGATTTATGGCTACACCTTC	CASSLEGGIYGYTF
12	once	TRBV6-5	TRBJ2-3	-	TGTGTCAGCAGCCCTGACACAGATACGCAGTATTTT	CVSSPDTDTQYF
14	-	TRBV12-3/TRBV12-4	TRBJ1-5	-	TGTGCCAGCAGCAGACAGGCCTGGGGGTGGCCCCAGCATTTT	CASSRQAWGWPQHF
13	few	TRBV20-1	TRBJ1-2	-	TGCAGTGCTAACCTACAGGTTTCCTATGGCTACACCTTC	CSANLQVSYGYTF
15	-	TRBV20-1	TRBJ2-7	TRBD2	TGCAGTGCTAGAGCTGCGGGGGGCTATTCCTACGAGCAGTACTTC	CSARAAGGYSYEQYF
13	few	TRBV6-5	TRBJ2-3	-	TGTGCCAGCAGAACTTATGGCACAGATACGCAGTATTTT	CASRTYGTDTQYF
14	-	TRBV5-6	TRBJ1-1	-	TGTGCCAGCAGCTTTGAACTTTTGAACACTGAAGCTTTCTTT	CASSFELLNTEAFF
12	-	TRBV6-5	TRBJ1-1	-	TGTACCAGCAGTAGGCGGAACACTGAAGCTTTCTTT	CTSSRRNTEAFF
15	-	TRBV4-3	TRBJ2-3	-	TGCGCCAGCAGCCAGTCCAGGACTGGCACAGATACGCAGTATTTT	CASSQSRTGTDTQYF
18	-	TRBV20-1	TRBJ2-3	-	TGCAGTGCTAGAGCCCCCAGCGGACAGCGAATTTTCACAGATACGCAGTATTTT	CSARAPSGQRIFTDTQYF
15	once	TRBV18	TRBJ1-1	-	TGTGCCAGCTCACTCTCCCGGGACTCGAGTTTTGAAGCTTTCTTT	CASSLSRDSSFEAFF